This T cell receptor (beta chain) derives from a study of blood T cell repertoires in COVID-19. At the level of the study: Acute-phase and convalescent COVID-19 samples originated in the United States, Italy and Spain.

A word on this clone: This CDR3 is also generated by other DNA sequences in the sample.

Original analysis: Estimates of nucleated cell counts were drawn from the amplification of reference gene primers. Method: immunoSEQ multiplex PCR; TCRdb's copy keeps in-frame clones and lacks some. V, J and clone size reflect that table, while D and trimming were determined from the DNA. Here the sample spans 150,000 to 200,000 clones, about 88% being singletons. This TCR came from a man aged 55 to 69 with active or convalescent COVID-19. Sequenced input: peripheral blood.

The CDR3 DNA reads as TGCGCCAGCAGCTTGGTCACAGTTATGAACACTGAAGCTTTCTTT. As protein: CASSLVTVMNTEAFF. The chain joins TRBV5-1 to TRBJ1-1; no reliable D call. The ends were cut back, 0 bases at V and 0 bases at J, with 9 bases in the middle. The CDR3 is made up of 15 amino acids. From germline, CDR1 is SGHRS and CDR2 YFSETQ.